This T cell receptor beta chain is from a study of blood T cell repertoires in COVID-19. In terms of age and location, participants ranged from about 18 to 95 years and lived in about 25 US areas. Clones were read by immunoSEQ multiplex PCR, and TCRdb kept only the in-frame ones, dropping some. Among approximately 220,000 clones listed, around four fifths were seen once. The sequenced material came from PBMCs or T cells enriched from blood (not recorded which). The sequence was obtained from a woman aged 40-49 years who had been exposed to COVID-19.

The CDR3, as DNA: TGTGCCAGCAGCTTGGCTAGCGGGGGAACATCCTACGAGCAGTACTTC. The encoded protein is CASSLASGGTSYEQYF. The genes are TRBV7-3 and TRBJ2-7; 10 nucleotides agree with TRBD2. Germline V lookup: CDR1 SGHTA, CDR2 FQGTGA. V lost 3 bases and J lost 1; bases outside the gene matches: 6. The CDR3 runs 16 residues.